The sequence of this T cell receptor beta chain was determined in a study of radiation and T cells in renal cell carcinoma. Libraries were prepared by immunoSEQ multiplex PCR; TCRdb keeps only in-frame clonotypes and omits some of them. The sample consists of more than 15,000 clones, approximately 59% of them appearing once. Germline V gene lookup returns CDR1 LGHNA and CDR2 YNFKEQ. V lost 4 bases to trimming and J lost 4 bases, with 8 bases between them. The CDR3 covers 13 residues. Concerning this clone itself: No antigen is known for it.

The treatment here: treatment-naive control, cytoreductive nephrectomy. Overall study findings and caveats: Intratumoral heterogeneity was not captured in these approximately 0.91 g regions. Compared with controls, irradiated tumors showed greater TCR clonality.

The gene calls are TRBV4-2 and TRBJ1-5; tentative D call: TRBD1 (5 bases). The sequencing used tumor tissue, collected from a patient whose treatment was nephrectomy without radiotherapy. The clonotype comes from a man aged 50 to 59 with renal cell carcinoma. For the CDR3, the DNA is TGTGCCAGCAGCCGGGGGGGGAATCAGCCCCAGCATTTT. Protein product: CASSRGGNQPQHF.